The 30 T cell receptor beta chains below come from one sample, sequenced in a study of blood T cell repertoires in COVID-19. Here immunoSEQ multiplex PCR was the method, and the copy in TCRdb shows in-frame clones only, minus some. The repertoire consists of around 140,000 clones, with around 89% occurring once and the leading ten covering 2.5% to 3.5%. The specimen sequenced was peripheral blood. The receptors come from a man in his sixties with active or convalescent COVID-19.

The chain recombines TRBV5-1 with TRBJ1-1; D ambiguous. V was trimmed by 3 bases and J by 2 bases, leaving 14 bases between them. The CDR3 has 15 residues. CDR1 and CDR2 (germline): SGHRS, YFSETQ. CDR3 nucleotide sequence: TGCGCCAGCAGCTGGGGAGGCGGGGTAAACACTGAAGCTTTCTTT. It is translated as CASSWGGGVNTEAFF.

The J gene is TRBJ2-5, the V gene TRBV7-2, with 7 nucleotides matching TRBD2. After removal of 1 base from V and 5 bases from J, the junction contained 4 bases not matched to a gene. Germline CDR1 and CDR2: SGHTA and FQGNSA. This CDR3 has 14 residues. CDR3 sequence: CASSLGSGRETQYF. CDR3 sequence (DNA): TGTGCCAGCAGCTTAGGTTCCGGGAGGGAGACCCAGTACTTC.

This rearrangement joins TRBV7-6 to TRBJ2-7; D unclear. V was cut by 5 bases and J by 4 bases, with 6 bases left in between. This CDR3 comprises 11 residues. CDR1 is SGHVS, CDR2 FNYEAQ, per germline. The CDR3, as DNA: TGTGCCAGCAGCCTAACGTACGAGCAGTACTTC. It codes for CASSLTYEQYF.

The rearrangement links TRBV30 to TRBJ1-2, with TRBD1 matching 8 bases. V was pared by 6 bases and J by 2 bases, with 8 bases of the junction left unmatched. Germline V gives CDR1 GTSNPN, CDR2 SVGIG (reference sequence). The CDR3 is 14 residues long. CDR3 sequence (DNA): TGTGCCTGCCTTTGGACAGGGACAAACTATGGCTACACCTTC. It is translated as CACLWTGTNYGYTF.

The chain combines TRBV28 with TRBJ2-1; D uncertain. The germline CDR1 and CDR2 sequences are MDHEN and SYDVKM. The CDR3 spans 14 residues. Trimming took off 7 bases at V and 3 bases at J, with 13 bases between the two ends. The CDR3 coding sequence is TGTGCCAGCACCTCAACCCCGGTCTACAATGAGCAGTTCTTC. Translation: CASTSTPVYNEQFF. Supplemented by reference TRBV28 and TRBJ2-1, the full variable domain reads DVKVTQSSRYLVKRTGEKVFLECVQDMDHENMFWYRQDPGLGLRLIYFSYDVKMKEKGDIPEGYSVSREKKERFSLILESASTNQTSMYLCASTSTPVYNEQFFGPGTRLTVL.

This clone was detected only a few times. This chain links TRBV30 with TRBJ2-7; TRBD1 aligns across 8 bases. The CDR3 has 14 amino acids. Germline V gene lookup returns CDR1 GTSNPN and CDR2 SVGIG (reference sequence). Germline trimming cut 3 bases from V and 5 bases from J; bases unmatched to any gene: 9. In DNA, the CDR3 is TGTGCCTGGAGCCTCGGACAGGGTAGGCACGAGCAGTACTTC. Translated, it gives CAWSLGQGRHEQYF.

The chain uses TRBV10-3 and TRBJ2-7; no definite D call. Deletions cut 4 bases from V and 5 bases from J, with 9 bases between. The CDR3 has 12 residues. CDR1 is ENHRY and CDR2 is SYGVKD in the germline V gene. CDR3 nucleotides: TGTGCCATCAGTGGGTCACACGACGAGCAGTACTTC. Translated: CAISGSHDEQYF.

The CDR3 loop reads CASSEGDRAADTIYF. The DNA of the CDR3 is TGCGCCAGCAGTGAGGGGGACAGGGCCGCGGACACCATATATTTT. The chain links TRBV10-1 to TRBJ1-3, with 9 bases identical to TRBD1. Losses at the gene ends were 2 bases for V and 8 bases for J; bases not matched to a gene: 7. The CDR3 has 15 amino acids. Looked up from germline, CDR1 is WNHNN and CDR2 is SYGVQD (reference sequence).

The CDR3, as DNA: TGTGCCAGCGCGGAGCAGGGGACTAACTATGGCTACACCTTC. Translation gives CASAEQGTNYGYTF. The chain has TRBV2 and TRBJ1-2; D is possibly TRBD1 (6 bases). CDR3 length: 14 residues. Looked up from germline, CDR1 is SNHLY and CDR2 is FYNNEI. Trimming stripped 8 bases from V and 0 bases from J, with 13 bases between. Based on the CDR3 plus reference TRBV2 and TRBJ1-2, the full variable domain is EPEVTQTPSHQVTQMGQEVILRCVPISNHLYFYWYRQILGQKVEFLVSFYNNEISEKSEIFDDQFSVERPDGSNFTLKIRSTKLEDSAMYFCASAEQGTNYGYTFGSGTRLTVV.

The V gene is TRBV6-5, the J gene TRBJ1-6, with 10 bases fitting TRBD1. V lost 2 bases and J lost 7; bases outside the gene matches: 2. The germline gives CDR1 MNHEY, CDR2 SVGAGI. This CDR3 has 15 amino acids. The CDR3 DNA sequence: TGTGCCAGCAGTTACCGACAGGGGGCGAATTCACCCCTCCACTTT. Amino acids: CASSYRQGANSPLHF.

The chain couples TRBV4-3 to TRBJ2-1; 10 bases are a match to TRBD2. The CDR3 is 15 residues long. Trimming at V came to 1 base and at J to 10 bases, leaving 7 bases not matched to a gene. Germline lookup yields CDR1 LGHNA and CDR2 YSLEER. The CDR3 region is CASSQVSGRAYEQFF. The CDR3 nucleotides read TGCGCCAGCAGCCAAGTAAGCGGGAGGGCCTACGAGCAGTTCTTC.

This clone was detected a few times. In DNA, the CDR3 is TGTGCCAGCAGTTTATTGTGGACTGGCATGGGAGAGCAGTTCTTC. Its protein product is CASSLLWTGMGEQFF. This chain uses TRBV28 with TRBJ2-1; tentative D call: TRBD2 (5 bases). This CDR3 spans 15 amino acids. Trimming shortened V by 1 base and J by 10 bases, and 17 bases separated the two germline ends. Per germline, CDR1 MDHEN and CDR2 SYDVKM.

As concerns this clone: A read error may account for a junction end that differs from germline. The gene calls are TRBV3-1 (or the pseudogene TRBV3-2) and TRBJ2-5; perhaps TRBD2 as D (5 bases). Germline V lookup: CDR1 LGHDT, CDR2 YNNKEL (reference sequence). The CDR3 length is 12 residues. The CDR3 coding sequence is TGTGCCAGCAGCCAAGACTCCCGGACTGCGGACTTC. Residues: CASSQDSRTADF.

The chain uses TRBV3-1 (or the pseudogene TRBV3-2) and TRBJ1-5; 8 nucleotides align to TRBD1. Germline CDR1 is LGHDT and CDR2 is YNNKEL (reference sequence). There are 13 residues in the CDR3. The V segment lost 4 bases and the J segment 11 bases; nucleotides outside the gene matches: 7. CDR3 nucleotide sequence: TGTGCCAGCAGCCCACAGGGGGAGGGGGCCCAGCATTTT. Translating it yields CASSPQGEGAQHF.

V and J are TRBV7-9 and TRBJ2-1; a weak D match, TRBD2 (6 bases). The germline V gene has CDR1 SEHNR and CDR2 FQNEAQ (reference sequence). This CDR3 has 14 residues. V was shortened by 5 bases and J by 7 bases, with 15 bases between the two germline ends. The CDR3 DNA reads as TGTGCCAGCAGCCCCCGCGGGGTAGGGAATGAGCAGTTCTTC. It yields the protein CASSPRGVGNEQFF.

The rearrangement joins TRBV4-3 to TRBJ2-7; D is possibly TRBD1 (6 bases). Trimming removed 7 bases at V and 2 bases at J, with 21 bases between. This CDR3 has 16 amino acids. Germline-derived CDR1 and CDR2 are LGHNA and YSLEER. The CDR3 spells CASTKDFRGVTYEQYF. Here the CDR3 DNA reads TGCGCCAGCACCAAGGACTTCAGGGGCGTGACCTACGAGCAGTACTTC.

The chain recombines TRBV20-1 with TRBJ1-6; D remains ambiguous. The CDR3 is 11 amino acids. CDR1 is DFQATT and CDR2 is SNEGSKA in the germline V gene (reference sequence). The V end was cut by 3 bases, the J end by 8 bases, with 5 bases between. The CDR3 DNA follows: TGCAGTGCTAGGGAGGATTCACCCCTCCACTTT. Residues: CSAREDSPLHF.

The V call is TRBV7-3, the J call TRBJ2-1, with 8 bases matching TRBD2. Per the germline V gene, CDR1 is SGHTA and CDR2 is FQGTGA. V shed 5 bases, J shed 4 bases, and the junction held 13 bases outside the gene matches. This CDR3 is 17 amino acids long. CDR3 sequence reads: CASSLSPGRGQYNEQFF. In DNA, the CDR3 is TGTGCCAGCAGCCTATCCCCCGGGAGGGGCCAATACAATGAGCAGTTCTTC.

The rearrangement joins TRBV24-1 to TRBJ1-5, with 7 bases identical to TRBD1. Germline CDR1 reads KGHDR; CDR2 reads SFDVKD. The CDR3 runs to 15 residues. Trimming at V came to 3 bases and at J to 2 bases, leaving 3 bases not matched to a gene. CDR3 nucleotide sequence: TGTGCCACCAGTGATCACGGGACAGGCAATCAGCCCCAGCATTTT. Its translation is CATSDHGTGNQPQHF.

The gene calls are TRBV5-6 and TRBJ2-2; the D is unclear. Trimming removed 4 bases from V and 1 base from J, with 8 bases in between. From germline, CDR1 is SGHDT and CDR2 YYEEEE. The CDR3 length is 14 residues. CDR3 protein: CASSRRQNTGELFF. CDR3 nucleotide sequence: TGTGCCAGCAGCAGAAGACAGAACACCGGGGAGCTGTTTTTT.

The chain has TRBV2 and TRBJ2-1, with 7 bases matching TRBD1. Germline CDR1 and CDR2: SNHLY and FYNNEI. This CDR3 contains 14 residues. Trimming cost V 5 bases and J 8 bases; bases outside gene matches: 9. The chain's CDR3 is CASSSFTGVHEQFF. CDR3 coding DNA: TGTGCCAGCAGTTCCTTCACAGGGGTCCATGAGCAGTTCTTC. Filled out from reference TRBV2 and TRBJ2-1, the complete variable domain reads EPEVTQTPSHQVTQMGQEVILRCVPISNHLYFYWYRQILGQKVEFLVSFYNNEISEKSEIFDDQFSVERPDGSNFTLKIRSTKLEDSAMYFCASSSFTGVHEQFFGPGTRLTVL.

This clone was seen just once. The chain couples TRBV27 to TRBJ2-2; TRBD1 matches 10 bases. Looked up from germline, CDR1 is MNHEY and CDR2 is SMNVEV (reference sequence). With 6 bases clipped from V and 4 bases from J, the junction kept 5 bases outside the gene matches. This CDR3 has 15 residues. CDR3 in DNA: TGTGCCAGCAGGGGACAGGGGTGGGGCACCGGGGAGCTGTTTTTT. Its protein is CASRGQGWGTGELFF.

On this clone: The sample carries other DNA sequences with the same CDR3. V gene TRBV5-1 combines with J gene TRBJ2-7, with 8 bases lining up with TRBD2. The CDR3 runs 14 residues. The V and J ends lost 2 bases and 2 bases, in that order; junction bases with no gene match: 3. The germline V gene encodes CDR1 SGHRS and CDR2 YFSETQ. The CDR3 is CASSLTSGTYEQYF. CDR3 nucleotides: TGCGCCAGCAGCTTAACTAGCGGTACCTACGAGCAGTACTTC.

There are a few counts of this clone. CDR3 DNA: TGTGCCAGCAGTACAGCTCCGGATTCACCCCTCCACTTT. It codes for CASSTAPDSPLHF. This chain connects TRBV5-6 to TRBJ1-6; D remains unclear. The CDR3 spans 13 residues. Germline V gene lookup returns CDR1 SGHDT and CDR2 YYEEEE. V was shortened by 5 bases and J by 8 bases, with 11 bases between the two germline ends.

The J gene is TRBJ2-1, the V gene TRBV7-9, with TRBD2 identical over 9 bases. The CDR3 has 15 amino acids. Germline V gene lookup returns CDR1 SEHNR and CDR2 FQNEAQ (reference sequence). V lost 5 bases and J lost 1; bases outside the gene matches: 3. CDR3 bases: TGTGCCAGCAGCCGTAGCGGGAGTTCCTACAATGAGCAGTTCTTC. It yields the protein CASSRSGSSYNEQFF.

The V call is TRBV29-1, the J call TRBJ1-1; 7 positions match TRBD1. The CDR3 contains 14 residues. V was clipped by 7 bases and J by 3 bases; unmatched bases: 11. Germline V gene lookup returns CDR1 SQVTM and CDR2 ANQGSEA. CDR3 amino acids: CSGGRGPGDTEAFF. As DNA, the CDR3 is TGCAGCGGCGGTAGGGGGCCGGGGGACACTGAAGCTTTCTTT.

The chain is built from TRBV30 and TRBJ2-7; the D gene is possibly TRBD2 (5 bases). Trimming cost V 5 bases and J 5 bases, with 16 bases left between them. Looked up from germline, CDR1 is GTSNPN and CDR2 is SVGIG (reference sequence). This CDR3 has 13 residues. CDR3: CAWESGNLHEQYF. The CDR3 DNA is TGTGCCTGGGAATCCGGGAACCTCCACGAGCAGTACTTC.

The V call is TRBV6-5, the J call TRBJ1-2; no reliable D call. Germline CDR1 is MNHEY and CDR2 is SVGAGI. V gave up 5 bases and J gave up 0 bases, with 10 bases separating them. CDR3 size: 14 residues. The chain's CDR3 is CASSKTKSNYGYTF. CDR3 nucleotide sequence: TGTGCCAGCAGTAAGACAAAATCTAACTATGGCTACACCTTC.

The chain couples TRBV3-1 (or the pseudogene TRBV3-2) to TRBJ1-4; the D is unclear. The V and J ends lost 6 bases and 0 bases respectively, with 8 bases between them. Germline CDR1 reads LGHDT; CDR2 reads YNNKEL (reference sequence). CDR3 length equals 14 residues. The DNA for the CDR3 is TGTGCCAGCAGAACAGCGGCAACTAATGAAAAACTGTTTTTT. This codes for CASRTAATNEKLFF.

The V call is TRBV5-1, the J call TRBJ2-5, with 13 nucleotides matching TRBD2. The CDR3 has 17 amino acids. The V gene end was trimmed by 0 bases and the J gene end by 0 bases; junction bases not matched to a gene: 2. CDR1 and CDR2 (germline): SGHRS, YFSETQ. CDR3: CASSLGLAGGNQETQYF. In nucleotides, the CDR3 is TGCGCCAGCAGCTTGGGACTAGCGGGGGGAAACCAAGAGACCCAGTACTTC.